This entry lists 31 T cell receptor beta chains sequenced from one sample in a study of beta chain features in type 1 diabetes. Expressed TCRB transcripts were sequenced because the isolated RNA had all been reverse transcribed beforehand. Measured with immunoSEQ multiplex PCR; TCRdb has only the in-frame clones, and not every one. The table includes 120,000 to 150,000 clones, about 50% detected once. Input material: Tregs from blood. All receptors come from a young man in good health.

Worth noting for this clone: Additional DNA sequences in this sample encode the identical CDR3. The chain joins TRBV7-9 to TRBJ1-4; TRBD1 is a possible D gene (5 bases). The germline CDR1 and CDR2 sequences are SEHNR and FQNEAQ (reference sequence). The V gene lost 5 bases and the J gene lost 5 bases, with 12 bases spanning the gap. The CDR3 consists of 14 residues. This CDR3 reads CASSRGQGNEKLFF. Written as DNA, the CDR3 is TGTGCCAGCAGCCGAGGACAAGGAAATGAAAAACTGTTTTTT.

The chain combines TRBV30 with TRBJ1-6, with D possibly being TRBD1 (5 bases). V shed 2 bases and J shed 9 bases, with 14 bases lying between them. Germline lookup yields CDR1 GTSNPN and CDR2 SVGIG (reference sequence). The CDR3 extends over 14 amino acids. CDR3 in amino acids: CAWSSGPPGSPLHF. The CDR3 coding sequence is TGTGCCTGGAGTTCAGGGCCGCCCGGTTCACCCCTCCACTTT. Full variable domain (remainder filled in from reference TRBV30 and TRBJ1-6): SQTIHQWPATLVQPVGSPLSLECTVEGTSNPNLYWYRQAAGRGLQLLFYSVGIGQISSEVPQNLSASRPQDRQFILSSKKLLLSDSGFYLCAWSSGPPGSPLHFGNGTRLTVT.

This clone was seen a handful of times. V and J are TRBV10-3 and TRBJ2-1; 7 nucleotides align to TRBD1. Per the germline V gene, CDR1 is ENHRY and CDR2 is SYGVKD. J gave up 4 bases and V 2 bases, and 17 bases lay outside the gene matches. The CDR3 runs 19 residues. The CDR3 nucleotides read TGTGCCATCAGTGAGATCTCCCGGGCTTCGGGACAGAGATACAATGAGCAGTTCTTC. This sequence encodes CAISEISRASGQRYNEQFF.

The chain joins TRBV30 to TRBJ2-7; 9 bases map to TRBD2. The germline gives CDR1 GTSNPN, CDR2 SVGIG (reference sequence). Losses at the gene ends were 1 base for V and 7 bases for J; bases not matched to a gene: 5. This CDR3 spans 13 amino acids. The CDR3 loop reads CAWSEGLAREQYF. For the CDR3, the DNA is TGTGCCTGGAGTGAAGGACTAGCGCGGGAGCAGTACTTC.

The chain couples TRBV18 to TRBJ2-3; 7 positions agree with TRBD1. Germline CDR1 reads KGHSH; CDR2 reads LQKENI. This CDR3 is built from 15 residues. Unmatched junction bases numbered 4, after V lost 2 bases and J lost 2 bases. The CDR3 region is CASSPSGQVTDTQYF. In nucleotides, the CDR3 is TGTGCCAGCTCACCAAGTGGACAGGTCACAGATACGCAGTATTTT. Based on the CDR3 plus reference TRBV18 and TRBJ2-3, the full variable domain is NAGVMQNPRHLVRRRGQEARLRCSPMKGHSHVYWYRQLPEEGLKFMVYLQKENIIDESGMPKERFSAEFPKEGPSILRIQQVVRGDSAAYFCASSPSGQVTDTQYFGPGTRLTVL.

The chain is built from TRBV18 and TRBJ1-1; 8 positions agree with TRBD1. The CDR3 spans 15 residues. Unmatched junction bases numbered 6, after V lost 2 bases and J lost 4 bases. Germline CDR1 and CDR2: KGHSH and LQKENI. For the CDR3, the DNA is TGTGCCAGCTCACCATCAGGGGGCGGGGCCACTGAAGCTTTCTTT. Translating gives CASSPSGGGATEAFF.

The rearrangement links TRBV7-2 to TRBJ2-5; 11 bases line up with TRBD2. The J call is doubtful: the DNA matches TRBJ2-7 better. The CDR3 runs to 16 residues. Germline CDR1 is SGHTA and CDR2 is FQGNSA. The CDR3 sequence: CASSLLGTSGSYEQYF. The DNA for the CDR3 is TGTGCCAGCAGCTTATTGGGGACTAGCGGATCCTACGAGCAGTACTTC.

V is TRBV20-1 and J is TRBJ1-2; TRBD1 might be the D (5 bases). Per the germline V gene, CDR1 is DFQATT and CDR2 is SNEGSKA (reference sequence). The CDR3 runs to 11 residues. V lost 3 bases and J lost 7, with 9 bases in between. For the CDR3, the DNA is TGCAGTGCTAGCGCGGGGGGTGGCTACACCTTC. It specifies CSASAGGGYTF.

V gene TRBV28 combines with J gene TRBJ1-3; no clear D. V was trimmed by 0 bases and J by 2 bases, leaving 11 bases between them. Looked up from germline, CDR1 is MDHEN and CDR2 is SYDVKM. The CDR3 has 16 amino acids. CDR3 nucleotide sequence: TGTGCCAGCAGTTTATGGGCGGGCAGCCCTGGAAACACCATATATTTT. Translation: CASSLWAGSPGNTIYF.

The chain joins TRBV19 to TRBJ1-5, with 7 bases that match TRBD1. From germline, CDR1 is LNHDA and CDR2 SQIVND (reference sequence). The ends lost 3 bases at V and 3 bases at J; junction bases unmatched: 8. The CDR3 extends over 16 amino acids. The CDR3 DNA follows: TGTGCCAGTAGTATTAGGGGACAGCCTTTCAATCAGCCCCAGCATTTT. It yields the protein CASSIRGQPFNQPQHF.

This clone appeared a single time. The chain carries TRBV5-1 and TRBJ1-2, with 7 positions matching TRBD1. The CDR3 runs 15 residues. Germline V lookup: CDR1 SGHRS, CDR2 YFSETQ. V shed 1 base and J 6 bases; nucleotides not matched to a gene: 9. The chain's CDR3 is CASSLQGESLDGYTF. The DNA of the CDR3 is TGCGCCAGCAGCTTGCAGGGGGAGTCATTGGATGGCTACACCTTC.

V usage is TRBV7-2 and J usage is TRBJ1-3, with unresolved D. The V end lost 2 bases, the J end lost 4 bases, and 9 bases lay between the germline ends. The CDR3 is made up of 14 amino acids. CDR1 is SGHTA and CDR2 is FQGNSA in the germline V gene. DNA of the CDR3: TGTGCCAGCAGCTTATCGAGGTCCGGAAACACCATATATTTT. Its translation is CASSLSRSGNTIYF.

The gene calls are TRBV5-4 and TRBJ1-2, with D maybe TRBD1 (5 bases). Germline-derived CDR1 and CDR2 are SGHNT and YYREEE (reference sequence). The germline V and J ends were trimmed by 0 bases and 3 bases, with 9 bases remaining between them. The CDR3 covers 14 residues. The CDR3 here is CASSLAQGDYGYTF. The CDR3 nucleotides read TGTGCCAGCAGCTTGGCCCAAGGGGACTATGGCTACACCTTC.

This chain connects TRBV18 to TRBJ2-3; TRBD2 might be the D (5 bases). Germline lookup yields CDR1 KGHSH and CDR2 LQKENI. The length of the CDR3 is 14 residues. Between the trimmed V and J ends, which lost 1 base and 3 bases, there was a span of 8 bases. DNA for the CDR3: TGTGCCAGCTCACCACAAAGGGAGACAGATACGCAGTATTTT. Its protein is CASSPQRETDTQYF.

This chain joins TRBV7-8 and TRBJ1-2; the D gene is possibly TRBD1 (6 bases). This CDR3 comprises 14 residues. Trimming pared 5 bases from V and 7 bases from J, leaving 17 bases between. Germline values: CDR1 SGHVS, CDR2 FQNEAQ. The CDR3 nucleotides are TGTGCCAGCAGCCCCTTCCCGGGGGGCGGTGGCTACACCTTC. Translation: CASSPFPGGGGYTF. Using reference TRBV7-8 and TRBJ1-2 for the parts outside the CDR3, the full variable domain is GAGVSQSPRYKVAKRGQDVALRCDPISGHVSLFWYQQALGQGPEFLTYFQNEAQLDKSGLPSDRFFAERPEGSVSTLKIQRTQQEDSAVYLCASSPFPGGGGYTFGSGTRLTVV.

CDR3 loop: CASSYLPEGGYTF. The CDR3 coding sequence is TGTGCCAGCAGCTATCTCCCGGAGGGTGGCTACACCTTC. J is TRBJ1-2 and V is TRBV7-3, with D unresolved. With 4 bases removed from V and 7 bases from J, the gap between germline ends came to 13 bases. Per the germline V gene, CDR1 is SGHTA and CDR2 is FQGTGA. The CDR3 is 13 amino acids.

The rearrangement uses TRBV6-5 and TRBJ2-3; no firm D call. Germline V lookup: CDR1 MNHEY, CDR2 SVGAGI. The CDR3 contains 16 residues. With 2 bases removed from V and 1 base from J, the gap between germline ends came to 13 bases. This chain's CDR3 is CASSYNGGGRTDTQYF. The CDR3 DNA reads TGTGCCAGCAGTTACAACGGCGGCGGCCGCACAGATACGCAGTATTTT.

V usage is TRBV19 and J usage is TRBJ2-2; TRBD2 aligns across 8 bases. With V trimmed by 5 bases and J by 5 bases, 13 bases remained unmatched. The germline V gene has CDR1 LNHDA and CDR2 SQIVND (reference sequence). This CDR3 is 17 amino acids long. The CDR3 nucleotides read TGTGCCAGTAGTTCGACTAGCGCAAGACCGTGGACCGGGGAGCTGTTTTTT. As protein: CASSSTSARPWTGELFF.

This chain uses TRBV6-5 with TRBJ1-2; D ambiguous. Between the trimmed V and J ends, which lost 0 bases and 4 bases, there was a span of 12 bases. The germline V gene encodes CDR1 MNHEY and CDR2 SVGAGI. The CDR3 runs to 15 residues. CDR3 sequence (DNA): TGTGCCAGCAGTTACTCGAAAGTTGGCGGCTATGGCTACACCTTC. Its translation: CASSYSKVGGYGYTF.

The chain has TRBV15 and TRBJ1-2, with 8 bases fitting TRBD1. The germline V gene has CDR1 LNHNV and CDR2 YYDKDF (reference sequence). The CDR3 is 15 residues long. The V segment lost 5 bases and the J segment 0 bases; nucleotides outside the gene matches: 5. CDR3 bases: TGTGCCACCAGCCTGCGGACAGGGTCTAACTATGGCTACACCTTC. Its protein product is CATSLRTGSNYGYTF.

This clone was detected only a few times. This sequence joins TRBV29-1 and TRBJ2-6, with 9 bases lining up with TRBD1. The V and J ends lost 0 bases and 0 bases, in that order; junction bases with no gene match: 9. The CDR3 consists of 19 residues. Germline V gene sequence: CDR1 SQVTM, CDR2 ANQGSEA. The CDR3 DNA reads TGCAGCGTTGAAGACCCGGGACAGGGACGTTACTCTGGGGCCAACGTCCTGACTTTC. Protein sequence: CSVEDPGQGRYSGANVLTF.

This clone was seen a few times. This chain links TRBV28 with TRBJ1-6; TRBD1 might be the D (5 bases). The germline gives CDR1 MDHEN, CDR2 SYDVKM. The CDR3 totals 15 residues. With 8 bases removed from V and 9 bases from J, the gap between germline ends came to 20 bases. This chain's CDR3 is CASVPFRGERSPLHF. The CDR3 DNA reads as TGTGCCAGCGTCCCCTTCCGGGGGGAGCGTTCACCCCTCCACTTT. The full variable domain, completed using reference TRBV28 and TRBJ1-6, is DVKVTQSSRYLVKRTGEKVFLECVQDMDHENMFWYRQDPGLGLRLIYFSYDVKMKEKGDIPEGYSVSREKKERFSLILESASTNQTSMYLCASVPFRGERSPLHFGNGTRLTVT.

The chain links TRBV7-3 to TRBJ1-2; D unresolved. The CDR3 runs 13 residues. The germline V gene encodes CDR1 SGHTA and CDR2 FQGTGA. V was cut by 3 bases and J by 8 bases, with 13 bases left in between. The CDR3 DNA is TGTGCCAGCAGCTTCGGGCGAACGGGGGGCTACACCTTC. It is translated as CASSFGRTGGYTF.

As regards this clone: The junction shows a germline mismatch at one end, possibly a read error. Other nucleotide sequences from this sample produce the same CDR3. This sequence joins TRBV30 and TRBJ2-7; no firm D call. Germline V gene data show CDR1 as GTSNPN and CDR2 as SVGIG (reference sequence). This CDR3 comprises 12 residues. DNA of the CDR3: TGTGCCTGTAGCAGCAGCTCCTATGAGCAGTACTTC. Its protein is CACSSSSYEQYF.

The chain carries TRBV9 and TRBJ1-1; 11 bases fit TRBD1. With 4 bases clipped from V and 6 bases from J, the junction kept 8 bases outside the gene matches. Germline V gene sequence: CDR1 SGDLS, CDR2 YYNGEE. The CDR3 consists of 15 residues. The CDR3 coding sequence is TGTGCCAGCAGCCCAACCCCGGGACAGGGGGCTGAAGCTTTCTTT. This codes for CASSPTPGQGAEAFF.

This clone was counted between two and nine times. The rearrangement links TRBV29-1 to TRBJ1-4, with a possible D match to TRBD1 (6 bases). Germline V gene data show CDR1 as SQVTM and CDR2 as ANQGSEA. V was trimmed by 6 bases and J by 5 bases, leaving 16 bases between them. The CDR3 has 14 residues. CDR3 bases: TGCAGCGTGAATTTCAGGGGTCCGAATGAAAAACTGTTTTTT. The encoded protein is CSVNFRGPNEKLFF.

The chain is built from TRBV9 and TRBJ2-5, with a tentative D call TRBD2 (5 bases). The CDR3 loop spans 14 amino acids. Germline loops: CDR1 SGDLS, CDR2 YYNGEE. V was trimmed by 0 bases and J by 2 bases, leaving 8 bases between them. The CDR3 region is CASSVGGLQETQYF. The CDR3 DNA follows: TGTGCCAGCAGCGTAGGCGGACTTCAAGAGACCCAGTACTTC.

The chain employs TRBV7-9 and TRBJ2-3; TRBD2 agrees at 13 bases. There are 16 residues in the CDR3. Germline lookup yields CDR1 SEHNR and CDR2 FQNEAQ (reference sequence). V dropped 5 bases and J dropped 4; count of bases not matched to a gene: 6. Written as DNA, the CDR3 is TGTGCCAGCAGCCCAGGACTAGCGGGAGTCCCAGATACGCAGTATTTT. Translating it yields CASSPGLAGVPDTQYF.

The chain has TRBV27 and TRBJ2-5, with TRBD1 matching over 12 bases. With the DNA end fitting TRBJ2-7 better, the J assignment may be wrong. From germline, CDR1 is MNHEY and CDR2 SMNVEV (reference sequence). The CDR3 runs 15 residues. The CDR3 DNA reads TGTGCCAGCAGCCCTACCCTGGGACAGGGGGCCGAGCAGTACTTC. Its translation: CASSPTLGQGAEQYF.

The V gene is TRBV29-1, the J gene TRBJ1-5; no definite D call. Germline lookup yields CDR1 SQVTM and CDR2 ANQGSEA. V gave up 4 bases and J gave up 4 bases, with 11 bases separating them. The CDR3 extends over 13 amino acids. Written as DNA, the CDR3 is TGCAGCGTTGTTTTTTCGGGGAATCAGCCCCAGCATTTT. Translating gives CSVVFSGNQPQHF.

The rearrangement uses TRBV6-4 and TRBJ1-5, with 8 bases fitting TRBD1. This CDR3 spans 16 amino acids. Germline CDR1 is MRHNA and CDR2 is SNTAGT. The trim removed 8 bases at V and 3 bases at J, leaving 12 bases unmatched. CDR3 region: CASHQTGQDNNQPQHF. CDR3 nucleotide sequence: TGTGCCAGCCATCAAACGGGACAGGACAACAATCAGCCCCAGCATTTT.